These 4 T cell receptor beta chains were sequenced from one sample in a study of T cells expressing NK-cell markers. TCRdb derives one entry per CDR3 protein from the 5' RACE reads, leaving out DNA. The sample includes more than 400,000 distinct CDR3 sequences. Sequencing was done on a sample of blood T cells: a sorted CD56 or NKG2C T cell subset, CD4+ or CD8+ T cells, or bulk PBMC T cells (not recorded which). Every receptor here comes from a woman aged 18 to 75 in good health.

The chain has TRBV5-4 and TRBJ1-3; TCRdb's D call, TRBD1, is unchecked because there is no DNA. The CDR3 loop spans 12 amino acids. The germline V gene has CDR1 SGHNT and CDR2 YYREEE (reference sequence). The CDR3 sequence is CASMGQGNTIYF. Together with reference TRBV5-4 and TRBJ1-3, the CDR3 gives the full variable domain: ETGVTQSPTHLIKTRGQQVTLRCSSQSGHNTVSWYQQALGQGPQFIFQYYREEENGRGNFPPRFSGLQFPNYSSELNVNALELDDSALYLCASMGQGNTIYFGEGSWLTVV.

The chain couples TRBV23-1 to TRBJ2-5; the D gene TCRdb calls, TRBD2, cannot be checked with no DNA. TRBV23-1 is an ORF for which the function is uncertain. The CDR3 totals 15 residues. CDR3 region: CASSQSKRSEGTQYF.

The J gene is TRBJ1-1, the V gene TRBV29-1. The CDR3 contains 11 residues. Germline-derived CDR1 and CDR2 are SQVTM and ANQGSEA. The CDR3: CSVESGTEAFF. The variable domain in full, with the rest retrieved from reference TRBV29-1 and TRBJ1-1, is SAVISQKPSRDICQRGTSLTIQCQVDSQVTMMFWYRQQPGQSLTLIATANQGSEATYESGFVIDKFPISRPNLTFSTLTVSNMSPEDSSIYLCSVESGTEAFFGQGTRLTVV.

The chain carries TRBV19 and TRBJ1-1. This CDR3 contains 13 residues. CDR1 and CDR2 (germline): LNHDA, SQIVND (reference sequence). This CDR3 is CASSIGKKTEAFF. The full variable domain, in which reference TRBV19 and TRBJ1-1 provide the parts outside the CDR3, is DGGITQSPKYLFRKEGQNVTLSCEQNLNHDAMYWYRQDPGQGLRLIYYSQIVNDFQKGDIAEGYSVSREKKESFPLTVTSAQKNPTAFYLCASSIGKKTEAFFGQGTRLTVV.